The text below deals with one TCR beta chain. The target antigen is unknown. The CDR3 contains 13 residues. Germline CDR1 reads SQVTM; CDR2 reads ANQGSEA. Trimming took 7 bases from V and 0 from J, leaving 7 bases between them. Amplified TCR beta CDR3 regions came from RNA transcripts. The primer set for the first-round RT-PCR of the TCR CDR3 was HTBI. TCRdb independently ran MiXCR on the multiplex PCR reads; one entry per CDR3 protein. Of some 720,000 distinct CDR3 sequences listed, over 15% were seen once; the top ten hold under 10%. This specimen comes from a study of T cells in Graves' hyperthyroidism and ophthalmopathy. Study observations and caveats: The model foresaw ophthalmopathy a median roughly 6.5 months prior to onset.

Participants, patients aged 18 to 65, had newly diagnosed hyperthyroidism with a duration under 2 months. Specimen: blood. This TCR came from a man aged 18 to 30 with Graves' hyperthyroidism. This chain connects TRBV29-1 to TRBJ2-6, with D unresolved. CDR3 in amino acids: CSAQSSGANVLTF. The CDR3 DNA sequence: TGCAGCGCCCAATCCTCTGGGGCCAACGTCCTGACTTTC.